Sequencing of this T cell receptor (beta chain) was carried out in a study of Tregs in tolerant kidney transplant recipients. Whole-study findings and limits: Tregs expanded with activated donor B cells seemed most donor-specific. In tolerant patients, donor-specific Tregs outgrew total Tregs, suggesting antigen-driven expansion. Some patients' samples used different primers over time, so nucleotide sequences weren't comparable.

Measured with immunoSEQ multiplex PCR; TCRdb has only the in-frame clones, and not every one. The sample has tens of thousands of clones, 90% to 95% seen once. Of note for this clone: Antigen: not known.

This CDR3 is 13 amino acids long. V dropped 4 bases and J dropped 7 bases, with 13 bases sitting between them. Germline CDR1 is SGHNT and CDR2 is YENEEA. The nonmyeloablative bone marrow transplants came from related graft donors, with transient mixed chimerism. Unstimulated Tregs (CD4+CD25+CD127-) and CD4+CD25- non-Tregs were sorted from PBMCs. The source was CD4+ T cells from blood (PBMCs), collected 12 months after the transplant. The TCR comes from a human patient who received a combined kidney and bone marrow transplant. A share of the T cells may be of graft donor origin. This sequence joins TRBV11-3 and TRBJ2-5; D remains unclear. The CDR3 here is CASSSSMVWTQYF. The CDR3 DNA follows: TGTGCCAGCAGCTCGAGTATGGTGTGGACCCAGTACTTC.